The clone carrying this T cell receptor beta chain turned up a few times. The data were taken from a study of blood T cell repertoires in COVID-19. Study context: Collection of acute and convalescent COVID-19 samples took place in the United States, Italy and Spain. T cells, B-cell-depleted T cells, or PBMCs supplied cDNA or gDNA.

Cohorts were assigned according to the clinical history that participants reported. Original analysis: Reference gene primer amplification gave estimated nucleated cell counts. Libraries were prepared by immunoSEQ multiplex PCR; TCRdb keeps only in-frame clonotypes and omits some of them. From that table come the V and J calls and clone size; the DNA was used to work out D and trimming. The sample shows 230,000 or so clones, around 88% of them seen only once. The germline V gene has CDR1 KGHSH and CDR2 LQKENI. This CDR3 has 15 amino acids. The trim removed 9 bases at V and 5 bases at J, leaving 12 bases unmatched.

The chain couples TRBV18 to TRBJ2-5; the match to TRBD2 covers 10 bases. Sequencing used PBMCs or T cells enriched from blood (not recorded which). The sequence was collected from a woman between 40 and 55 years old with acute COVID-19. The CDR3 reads CASATSGDPGETQYF. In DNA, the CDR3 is TGTGCCAGTGCAACTAGCGGGGACCCCGGGGAGACCCAGTACTTC.